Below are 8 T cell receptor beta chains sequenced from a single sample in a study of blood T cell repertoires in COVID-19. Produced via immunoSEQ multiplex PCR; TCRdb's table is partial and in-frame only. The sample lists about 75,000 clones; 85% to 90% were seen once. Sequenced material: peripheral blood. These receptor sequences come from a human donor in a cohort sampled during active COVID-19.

In nucleotides, the CDR3 is TGTGCCAGCAGCCAAGGACCAGGTGAAGCTTTCTTT. It encodes CASSQGPGEAFF. The chain carries TRBV3-1 (or the pseudogene TRBV3-2) and TRBJ1-1; D unclear. The CDR3 runs 12 residues. Germline CDR1 LGHDT, CDR2 YNNKEL (reference sequence). The V end lost 1 base, the J end lost 7 bases, and 7 bases lay between the germline ends.

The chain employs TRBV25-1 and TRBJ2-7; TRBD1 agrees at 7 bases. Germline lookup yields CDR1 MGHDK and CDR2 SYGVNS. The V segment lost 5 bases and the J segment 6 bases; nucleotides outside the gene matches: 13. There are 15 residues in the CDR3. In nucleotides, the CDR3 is TGTGCCAGCAGTCTAGACAGGGAAAGGCTCGGCGAGCAGTACTTC. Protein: CASSLDRERLGEQYF.

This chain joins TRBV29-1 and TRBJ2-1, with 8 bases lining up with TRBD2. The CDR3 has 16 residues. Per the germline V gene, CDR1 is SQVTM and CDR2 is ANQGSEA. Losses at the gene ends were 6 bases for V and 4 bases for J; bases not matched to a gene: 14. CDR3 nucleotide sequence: TGCAGCGTAGGGGGATTATCTAGCGGGTCATACAATGAGCAGTTCTTC. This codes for CSVGGLSSGSYNEQFF.

As DNA, the CDR3 is TGTGCCTGGACTAGCGGGAGCGGGAGGGAGACCCAGTACTTC. Its translation: CAWTSGSGRETQYF. The rearrangement uses TRBV30 and TRBJ2-5; TRBD2 matches 10 bases. After removal of 4 bases from V and 5 bases from J, the junction contained 7 bases not matched to a gene. This CDR3 is built from 14 residues. Germline lookup yields CDR1 GTSNPN and CDR2 SVGIG (reference sequence). Complete variable domain (other parts from reference TRBV30 and TRBJ2-5): SQTIHQWPATLVQPVGSPLSLECTVEGTSNPNLYWYRQAAGRGLQLLFYSVGIGQISSEVPQNLSASRPQDRQFILSSKKLLLSDSGFYLCAWTSGSGRETQYFGPGTRLLVL.

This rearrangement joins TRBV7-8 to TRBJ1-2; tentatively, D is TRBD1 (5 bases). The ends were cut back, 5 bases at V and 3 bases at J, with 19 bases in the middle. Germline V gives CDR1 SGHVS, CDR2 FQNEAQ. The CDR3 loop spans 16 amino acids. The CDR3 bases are TGTGCCAGCAGCCCCGACAGAGGCTCCGAACACTATGGCTACACCTTC. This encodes CASSPDRGSEHYGYTF.

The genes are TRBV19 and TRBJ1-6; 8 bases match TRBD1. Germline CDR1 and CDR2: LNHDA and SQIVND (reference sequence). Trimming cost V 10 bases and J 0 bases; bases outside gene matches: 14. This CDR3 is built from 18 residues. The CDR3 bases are TGTGCCACCCTAGACTCCGGACAGGGTCCCTCCTATAATTCACCCCTCCACTTT. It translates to CATLDSGQGPSYNSPLHF.

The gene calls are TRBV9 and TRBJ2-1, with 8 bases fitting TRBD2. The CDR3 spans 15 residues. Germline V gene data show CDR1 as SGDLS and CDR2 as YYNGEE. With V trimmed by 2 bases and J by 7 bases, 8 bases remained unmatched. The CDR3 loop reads CASSVGPSGYNEQFF. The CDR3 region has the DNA TGTGCCAGCAGCGTCGGTCCTAGCGGGTATAATGAGCAGTTCTTC. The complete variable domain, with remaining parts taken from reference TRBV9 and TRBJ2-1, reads DSGVTQTPKHLITATGQRVTLRCSPRSGDLSVYWYQQSLDQGLQFLIQYYNGEERAKGNILERFSAQQFPDLHSELNLSSLELGDSALYFCASSVGPSGYNEQFFGPGTRLTVL.

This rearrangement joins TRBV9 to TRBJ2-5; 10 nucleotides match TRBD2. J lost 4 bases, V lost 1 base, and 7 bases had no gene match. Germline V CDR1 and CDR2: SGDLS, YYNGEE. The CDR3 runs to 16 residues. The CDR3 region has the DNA TGTGCCAGCAGCGTATTGTCTAGCGGGAGTGCAGAGACCCAGTACTTC. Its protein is CASSVLSSGSAETQYF.